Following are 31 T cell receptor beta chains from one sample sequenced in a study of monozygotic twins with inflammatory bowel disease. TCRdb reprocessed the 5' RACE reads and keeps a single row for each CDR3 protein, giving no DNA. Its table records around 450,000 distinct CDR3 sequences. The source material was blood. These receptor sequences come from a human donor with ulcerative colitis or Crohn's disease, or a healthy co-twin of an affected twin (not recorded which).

CDR3 sequence reads: CASMGNPGVNTEAFF. The J gene is TRBJ1-1, the V gene TRBV5-1; checking the TCRdb D call of TRBD1 is not possible without DNA. This CDR3 comprises 15 residues. In germline, CDR1 is SGHRS, CDR2 YFSETQ.

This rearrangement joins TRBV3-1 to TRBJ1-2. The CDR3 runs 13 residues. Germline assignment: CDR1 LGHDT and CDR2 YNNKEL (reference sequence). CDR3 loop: CASSRSGAYGYTF.

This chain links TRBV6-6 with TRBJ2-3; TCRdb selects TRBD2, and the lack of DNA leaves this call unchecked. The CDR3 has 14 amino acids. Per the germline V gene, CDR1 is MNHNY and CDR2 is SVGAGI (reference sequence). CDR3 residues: CASSKGPGADTQYF.

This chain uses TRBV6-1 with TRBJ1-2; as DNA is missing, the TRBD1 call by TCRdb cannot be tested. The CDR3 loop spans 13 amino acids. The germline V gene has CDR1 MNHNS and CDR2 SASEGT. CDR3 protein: CASLPRGNYGYTF.

This chain's CDR3 is CASSSQQGTQPQHF. The V gene is TRBV6-6, the J gene TRBJ1-5; the TCRdb call, TRBD1, lacks DNA for checking. CDR1 is MNHNY and CDR2 is SVGAGI in the germline V gene (reference sequence). This CDR3 is built from 14 residues.

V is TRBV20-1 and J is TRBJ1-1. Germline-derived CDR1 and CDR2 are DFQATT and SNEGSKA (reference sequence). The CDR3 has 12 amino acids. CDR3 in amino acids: CSAQRYNTEAFF.

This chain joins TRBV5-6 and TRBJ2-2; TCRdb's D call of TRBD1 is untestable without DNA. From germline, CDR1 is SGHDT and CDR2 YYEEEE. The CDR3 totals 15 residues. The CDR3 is CASSLPGANTGELFF.

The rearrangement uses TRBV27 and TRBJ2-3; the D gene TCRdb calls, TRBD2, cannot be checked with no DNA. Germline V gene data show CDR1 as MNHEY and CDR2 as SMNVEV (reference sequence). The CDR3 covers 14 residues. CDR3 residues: CATPPPFTADTQYF.

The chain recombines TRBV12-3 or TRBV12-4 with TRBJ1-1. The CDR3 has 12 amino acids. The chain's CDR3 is CASRDQNTEAFF.

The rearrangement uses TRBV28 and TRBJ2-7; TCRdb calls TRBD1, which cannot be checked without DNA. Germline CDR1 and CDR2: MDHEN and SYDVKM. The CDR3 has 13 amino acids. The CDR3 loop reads CASLNGAAYEQYF.

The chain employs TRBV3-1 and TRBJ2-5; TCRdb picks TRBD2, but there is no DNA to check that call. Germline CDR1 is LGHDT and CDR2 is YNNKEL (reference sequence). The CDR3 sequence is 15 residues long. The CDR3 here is CASSETGTAGETQYF.

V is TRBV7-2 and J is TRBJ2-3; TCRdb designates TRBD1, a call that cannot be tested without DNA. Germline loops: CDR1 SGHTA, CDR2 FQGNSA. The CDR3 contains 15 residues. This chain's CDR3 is CPSSWGPTSTDTQYF.

Here the CDR3 reads CASSQANPGPTADTQYF. The J gene is TRBJ2-3, the V gene TRBV4-1; the TCRdb D gene call, TRBD1, has no DNA to confirm it. Germline assignment: CDR1 MGHRA and CDR2 YSYEKL. The CDR3 spans 17 residues.

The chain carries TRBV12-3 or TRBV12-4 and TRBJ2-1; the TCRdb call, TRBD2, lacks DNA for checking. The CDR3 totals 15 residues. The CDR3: CASSFGGRVYNEQFF.

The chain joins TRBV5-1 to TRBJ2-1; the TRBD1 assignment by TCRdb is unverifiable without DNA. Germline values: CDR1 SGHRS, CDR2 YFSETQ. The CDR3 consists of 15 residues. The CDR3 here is CASSAYTGLYNEQFF.

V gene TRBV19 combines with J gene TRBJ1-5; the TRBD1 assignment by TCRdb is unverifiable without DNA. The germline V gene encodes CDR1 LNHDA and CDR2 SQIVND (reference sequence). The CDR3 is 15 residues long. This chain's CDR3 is CASSIGDRFNQPQHF.

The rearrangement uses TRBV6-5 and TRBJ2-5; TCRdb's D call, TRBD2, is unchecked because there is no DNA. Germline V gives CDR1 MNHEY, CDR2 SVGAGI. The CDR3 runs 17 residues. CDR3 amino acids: CASSYSVEVTYQETQYF.

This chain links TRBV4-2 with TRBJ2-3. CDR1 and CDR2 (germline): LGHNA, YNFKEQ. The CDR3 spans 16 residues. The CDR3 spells CASSQELAGGTDTQYF.

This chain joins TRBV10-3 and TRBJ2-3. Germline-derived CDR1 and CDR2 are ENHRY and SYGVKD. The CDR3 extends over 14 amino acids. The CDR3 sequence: CAISDMRTTDTQYF.

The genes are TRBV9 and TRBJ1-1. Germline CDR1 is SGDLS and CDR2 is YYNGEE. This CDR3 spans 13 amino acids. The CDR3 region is CASSVNVNTEAFF.

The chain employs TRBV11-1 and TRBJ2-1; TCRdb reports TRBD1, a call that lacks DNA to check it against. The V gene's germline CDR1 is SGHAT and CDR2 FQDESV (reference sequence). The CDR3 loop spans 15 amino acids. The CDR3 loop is CASSLDRGWANEQFF.

CDR3 residues: CASSMKPLNTGELFF. This sequence joins TRBV19 and TRBJ2-2. This CDR3 is built from 15 residues. CDR1 LNHDA and CDR2 SQIVND come from the germline V gene (reference sequence). Supplemented by reference TRBV19 and TRBJ2-2, the full variable domain reads DGGITQSPKYLFRKEGQNVTLSCEQNLNHDAMYWYRQDPGQGLRLIYYSQIVNDFQKGDIAEGYSVSREKKESFPLTVTSAQKNPTAFYLCASSMKPLNTGELFFGEGSRLTVL.

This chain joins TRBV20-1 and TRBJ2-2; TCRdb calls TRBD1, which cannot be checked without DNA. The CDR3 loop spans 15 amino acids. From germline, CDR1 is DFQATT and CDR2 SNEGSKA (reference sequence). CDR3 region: CSAPPGSSNTGELFF.

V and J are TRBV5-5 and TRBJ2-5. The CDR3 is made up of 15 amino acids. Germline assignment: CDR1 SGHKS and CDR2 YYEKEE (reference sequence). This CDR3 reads CASSLAWDNQETQYF.

The CDR3: CASSPQDGQETQYF. The chain is built from TRBV7-9 and TRBJ2-5. The V gene's germline CDR1 is SEHNR and CDR2 FQNEAQ (reference sequence). This CDR3 comprises 14 residues.

CDR3 in amino acids: CASSYSGSGTTNTIYF. The V call is TRBV6-5, the J call TRBJ1-3. The CDR3 is made up of 16 amino acids. Germline CDR1 reads MNHEY; CDR2 reads SVGAGI.

The CDR3 region is CATNTDRDNYGYTF. The rearrangement uses TRBV10-3 and TRBJ1-2; TCRdb returns TRBD1, unconfirmable since there is no DNA. Germline loops: CDR1 ENHRY, CDR2 SYGVKD. The CDR3 consists of 14 residues.

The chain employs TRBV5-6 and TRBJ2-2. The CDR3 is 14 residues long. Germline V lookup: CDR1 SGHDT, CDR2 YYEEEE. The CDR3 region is CASSYGSSSGELFF.

CDR3 in amino acids: CASSVAPGIYGYTF. V and J are TRBV9 and TRBJ1-2; TCRdb calls TRBD1, which cannot be checked without DNA. Germline CDR1 is SGDLS and CDR2 is YYNGEE. This CDR3 region has 14 residues.

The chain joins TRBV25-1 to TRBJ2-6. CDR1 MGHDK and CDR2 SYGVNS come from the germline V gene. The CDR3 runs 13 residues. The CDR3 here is CASSESTTGVLTF.

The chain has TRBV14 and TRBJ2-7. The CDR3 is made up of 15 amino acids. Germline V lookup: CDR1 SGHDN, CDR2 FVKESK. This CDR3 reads CASSMLPGVSYEQYF.